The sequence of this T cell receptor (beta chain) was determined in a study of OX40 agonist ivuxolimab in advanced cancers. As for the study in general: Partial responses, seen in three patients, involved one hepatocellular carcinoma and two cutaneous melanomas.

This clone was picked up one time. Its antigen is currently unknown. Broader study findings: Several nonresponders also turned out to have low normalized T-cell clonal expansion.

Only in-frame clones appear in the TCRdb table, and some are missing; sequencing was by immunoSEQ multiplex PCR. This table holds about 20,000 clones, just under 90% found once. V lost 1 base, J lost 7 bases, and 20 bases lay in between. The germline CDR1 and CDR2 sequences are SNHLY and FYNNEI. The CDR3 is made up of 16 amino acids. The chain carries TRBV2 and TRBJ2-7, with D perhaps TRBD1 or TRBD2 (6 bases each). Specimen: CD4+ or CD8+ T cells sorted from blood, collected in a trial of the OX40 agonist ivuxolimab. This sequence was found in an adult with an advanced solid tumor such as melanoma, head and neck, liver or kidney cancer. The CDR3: CASSEGAGRGLYEQYF. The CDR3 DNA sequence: TGTGCCAGCAGTGAAGGGGCGGGCCGGGGGCTATATGAGCAGTACTTC.